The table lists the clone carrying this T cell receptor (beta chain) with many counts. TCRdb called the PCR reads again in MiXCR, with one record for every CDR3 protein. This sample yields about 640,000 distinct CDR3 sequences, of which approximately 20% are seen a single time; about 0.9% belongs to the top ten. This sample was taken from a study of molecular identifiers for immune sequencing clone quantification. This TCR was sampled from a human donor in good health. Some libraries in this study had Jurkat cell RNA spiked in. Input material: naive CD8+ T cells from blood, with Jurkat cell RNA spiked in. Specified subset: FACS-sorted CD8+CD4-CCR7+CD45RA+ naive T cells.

As DNA, the CDR3 is TGTGCCAGCAGCCCGATAGGGACAGATCACTACAATGAGCAGTTCTTC. Protein product: CASSPIGTDHYNEQFF. This rearrangement joins TRBV7-6 to TRBJ2-1; 7 nucleotides match TRBD1. Germline loops: CDR1 SGHVS, CDR2 FNYEAQ. Trimming removed 5 bases from V and 3 bases from J; junction bases left unmatched: 10. There are 16 residues in the CDR3.